The clone carrying this T cell receptor beta chain has more than one count but fewer than ten. What it recognizes is unknown. The sample belongs to a study of spatial heterogeneity in lung cancer. The overall study: Counts of TCR transcripts in tumor regions tracked strongly with a T cell module score that came from matched bulk RNA-seq. Whole-study results and caveats: Expanded intratumoral alpha and beta TCR counts tracked tumor mutation counts.

CDR3 length equals 15 residues. The germline CDR1 and CDR2 sequences are SEHNR and FQNEAQ (reference sequence). V shed 5 bases and J 2 bases; nucleotides not matched to a gene: 6. Every individual TCR cDNA molecule carried its own unique molecular identifier, which allowed correction of PCR and sequencing errors. MiXCR was run by TCRdb on the 5' RACE reads, yielding one entry per CDR3 protein. The table has roughly 19,000 distinct CDR3 sequences, around 5% seen once; the top ten hold under 13%. The time point: sample taken at primary tumor resection. The gene calls are TRBV7-9 and TRBJ2-5, with 9 bases identical to TRBD2. This TCR was recovered from a female donor with early-stage non-small cell lung cancer. Sequenced here: lung tumor tissue, sampled at surgery. The CDR3, as DNA: TGTGCCAGCAGCCTGGGACTAGCAGGGCAAGAGACCCAGTACTTC. It yields the protein CASSLGLAGQETQYF.